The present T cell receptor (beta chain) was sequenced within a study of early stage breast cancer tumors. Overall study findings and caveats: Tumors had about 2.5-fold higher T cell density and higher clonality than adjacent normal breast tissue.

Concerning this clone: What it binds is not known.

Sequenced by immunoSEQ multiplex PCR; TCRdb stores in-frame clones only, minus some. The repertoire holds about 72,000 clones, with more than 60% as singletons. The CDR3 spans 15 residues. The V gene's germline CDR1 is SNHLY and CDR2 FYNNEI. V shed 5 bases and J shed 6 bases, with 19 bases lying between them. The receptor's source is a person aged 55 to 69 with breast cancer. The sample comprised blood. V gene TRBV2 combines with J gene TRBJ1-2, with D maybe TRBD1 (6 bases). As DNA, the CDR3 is TGTGCCAGCAGTTCGGCGCGGGGGGACATCGATGGCTACACCTTC. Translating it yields CASSSARGDIDGYTF.